A selection of T cell receptor beta chains follows, all from one sample in a study of metastatic and nonmetastatic thyroid tumors. TCRdb re-analyzed the PCR reads using MiXCR. The repertoire holds some 22,000 clones, with approximately 23% as singletons. Sequenced: tumor tissue. The receptors shown here come from a female donor with papillary thyroid cancer or a benign thyroid nodule (not recorded which). Some clones in this sample may be carry-over from other donors' samples. Each CDR3 is given with its conserved first and last residue. Fields, in order: J gene, D gene, clone size, V gene, CDR3 protein, CDR3 DNA. D genes are given only for firm matches. Only some rows state a clone size, as once, few, many or a class for expanded clones.

>TRBJ1-1|TRBD1|medium-sized|TRBV7-2
CASSFGVAGQGGKAFF
TGTGCCAGCAGCTTTGGGGTTGCTGGTCAGGGGGGTAAAGCTTTCTTT
>TRBJ1-2|.|few|TRBV5-1
CASSFQGEDGYTF
TGCGCCAGCAGCTTCCAAGGGGAGGATGGCTACACCTTC
>TRBJ2-7|TRBD2|few|TRBV20-1
CSARVLAGSSYEQYF
TGCAGTGCTAGAGTTCTAGCGGGGAGCTCCTACGAGCAGTACTTC
>TRBJ2-5|.|.|TRBV7-6
CASSPVGFQETQYF
TGTGCCAGCAGCCCAGTGGGTTTCCAAGAGACCCAGTACTTC
>TRBJ1-2|TRBD1|.|TRBV7-2
CASSSRDRGNYGYTF
TGTGCCAGCAGCTCCCGGGACAGGGGGAACTATGGCTACACCTTC
>TRBJ2-6|TRBD1|.|TRBV28
CASSITGASGANVLTF
TGTGCCAGCAGTATAACAGGGGCCTCTGGGGCCAACGTCCTGACTTTC
>TRBJ2-3|TRBD2|.|TRBV30
CAWTMLGTSGRADTQYF
TGTGCCTGGACTATGCTCGGGACTAGCGGGAGGGCGGATACGCAGTATTTT
>TRBJ2-1|.|.|TRBV4-3
CASSFREGRYEQFF
TGCGCCAGCAGCTTCCGTGAGGGCCGGTATGAGCAGTTCTTC
>TRBJ2-7|TRBD2|medium-sized|TRBV18
CASSPGRAYEQYF
TGTGCCAGCTCACCAGGGAGGGCCTACGAGCAGTACTTC
>TRBJ2-5|TRBD2|few|TRBV7-2
CASSLYTGGETQYF
TGTGCCAGCAGCTTATATACGGGGGGAGAGACCCAGTACTTC
>TRBJ2-5|TRBD1|few|TRBV28
CASSFQGDDQETQYF
TGTGCCAGCAGTTTCCAGGGGGATGATCAAGAGACCCAGTACTTC
>TRBJ2-6|TRBD1|many|TRBV3-1
CASSRTGGAGANVLTF
TGTGCCAGCAGCCGGACAGGGGGCGCTGGGGCCAACGTCCTGACTTTC
>TRBJ2-1|TRBD2|many|TRBV29-1
CSVDLAGVYNEQFF
TGCAGCGTGGACCTAGCGGGAGTCTACAATGAGCAGTTCTTC
>TRBJ1-3|.|few|TRBV18
CASSPRLTGTGNTIYF
TGTGCCAGCTCACCAAGATTAACAGGGACCGGAAACACCATATATTTT
>TRBJ1-1|.|.|TRBV7-9
CASSLRADTEAFF
TGTGCCAGCAGCCTCCGGGCCGACACTGAAGCTTTCTTT
>TRBJ1-1|.|few|TRBV15
CATSKDSNEAFF
TGTGCCACCAGCAAAGACAGTAATGAAGCTTTCTTT
>TRBJ2-3|.|many|TRBV5-7
CASSLPTGTDTQYF
TGTGCCAGCAGCTTGCCGACAGGTACAGATACGCAGTATTTT
>TRBJ2-1|.|many|TRBV20-1
CSAPGGGYNEQFF
TGCAGTGCCCCTGGAGGGGGGTACAATGAGCAGTTCTTC
>TRBJ1-1|.|many|TRBV30
CALTKQKWGTEAFF
TGTGCCTTAACTAAACAGAAATGGGGGACTGAAGCTTTCTTT
>TRBJ2-7|TRBD1|.|TRBV5-1
CASSLQGLHEQYF
TGCGCCAGCAGCTTACAGGGGTTACACGAGCAGTACTTC
>TRBJ1-2|.|many|TRBV5-1
CASSLAAGPNYGYTF
TGCGCCAGCAGCTTGGCCGCAGGGCCTAACTATGGCTACACCTTC
>TRBJ1-6|.|.|TRBV2
CASREDRHSLHF
TGTGCCAGCAGGGAAGACCGACACTCCCTCCACTTT